A selection of T cell receptor beta chains follows, all from one sample in a study of regulatory T cells in long-lasting Graves disease. TCRdb re-analysed the multiplex PCR reads in MiXCR, keeping a single row per CDR3 protein. The repertoire has approximately 390,000 distinct CDR3 sequences, around 16% of them found once; the top ten carry 20% to 25%. This sample was also put to use in a study of T cells in Graves' hyperthyroidism and ophthalmopathy.

The specimen was peripheral blood mononuclear cells (PBMCs), collected at new diagnosis, from a patient treated with antithyroid drugs. These receptors all come from a woman between 18 and 30 years old with Graves disease. The CDR3 runs from the conserved cysteine through the conserved F or W.

>TRBV29-1
CSADRTNTEAFF
>TRBV11-2
CASGDRQGPNTEAFF
>TRBV5-4
CASSADRANYGYTF
>TRBV7-9
CASSLDSAEQYF
>TRBV20-1
CSGDYRVGETQYF
>TRBV6-4
CASSLLAGDTGELFF
>TRBV7-6
CASSGSVTNYGYTF
>TRBV7-3
CASSLRMGDTQYF
>TRBV7-9
CASSSRQGNEKLFF
>TRBV4-1
CASSRRDRTFSYNEQFF
>TRBV20-1
CSAHPPTGLDGYTF
>TRBV30
CAWSTGINEQYF